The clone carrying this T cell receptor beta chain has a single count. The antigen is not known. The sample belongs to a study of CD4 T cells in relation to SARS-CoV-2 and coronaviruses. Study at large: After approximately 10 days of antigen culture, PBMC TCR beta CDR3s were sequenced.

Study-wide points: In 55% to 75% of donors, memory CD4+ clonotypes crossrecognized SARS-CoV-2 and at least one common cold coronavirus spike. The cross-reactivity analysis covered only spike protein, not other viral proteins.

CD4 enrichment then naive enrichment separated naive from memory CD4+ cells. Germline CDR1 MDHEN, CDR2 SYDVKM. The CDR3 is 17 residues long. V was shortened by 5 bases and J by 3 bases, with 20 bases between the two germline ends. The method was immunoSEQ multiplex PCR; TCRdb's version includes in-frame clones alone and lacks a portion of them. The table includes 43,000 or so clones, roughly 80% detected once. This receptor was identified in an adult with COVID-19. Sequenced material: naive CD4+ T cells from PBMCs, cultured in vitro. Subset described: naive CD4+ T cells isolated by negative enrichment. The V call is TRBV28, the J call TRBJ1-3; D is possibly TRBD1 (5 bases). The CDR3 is CASSRGGSLTDGNTIYF. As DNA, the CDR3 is TGTGCCAGCAGTCGGGGGGGGTCTCTTACTGATGGAAACACCATATATTTT.